One T cell receptor (beta chain) is described in this entry. What it recognizes is unknown. The data stem from a study of cytomegalovirus exposure and HLA in healthy donors. Study results and caveats: In an earlier analysis, most TCR beta V segments were productive about 87% or about 30% of the time.

13 Jbeta primers and 60 Vbeta primers were used for the PCR. The protocol was immunoSEQ multiplex PCR, while the TCRdb copy is restricted to in-frame clones and leaves out a portion. The table includes approximately 180,000 clones, 77% detected once. This TCR was sampled from a woman in her sixties in good health and CMV-seropositive. Input material: PBMCs.

CDR3 residues: CASSPPQGGVETQYF. The CDR3 nucleotides are TGTGCCAGCTCACCACCGCAGGGTGGGGTTGAGACCCAGTACTTC. The V call is TRBV18, the J call TRBJ2-5; D may be TRBD1 (5 bases). Per germline, CDR1 KGHSH and CDR2 LQKENI. This CDR3 region has 15 residues. Trimming stripped 0 bases from V and 5 bases from J, with 13 bases between.